A selection of T cell receptor beta chains follows, all from one sample in a study of T cell changes during pregnancy in multiple sclerosis. Sequencing was performed with immunoSEQ multiplex PCR; in TCRdb, only in-frame clones are kept and a portion is missing. The sample consists of approximately 100,000 clones, around 93% of them appearing once. The sample consisted of peripheral blood, taken after pregnancy. These receptors were obtained from a female donor with multiple sclerosis, enrolled in a pregnancy study. The CDR3 runs from the conserved cysteine through the conserved F or W. A D gene is named only where the DNA matches it firmly. Size values are once, few and many counts, or a class for expanded clones, and some rows have none.

>TRBJ2-7|-|TRBV30|-|15
CAWSRITGIVGEQYF
TGTGCCTGGAGTAGAATCACAGGGATAGTCGGCGAGCAGTACTTC
>TRBJ1-5|TRBD1|TRBV19|-|15
CASSWQGAGDQPQHF
TGTGCCAGTAGTTGGCAGGGGGCGGGGGATCAGCCCCAGCATTTT
>TRBJ1-6|-|TRBV30|-|15
CAWVGPGDYNSPLHF
TGTGCCTGGGTTGGGCCGGGAGACTATAATTCACCCCTCCACTTT
>TRBJ2-1|TRBD1|TRBV5-1|-|16
CASSSQLGQGYNEQFF
TGCGCCAGCAGCTCCCAGCTGGGACAGGGCTACAATGAGCAGTTCTTC
>TRBJ1-2|-|TRBV6-5|-|13
CASRGSGDAGYTF
TGTGCCAGCAGGGGCAGCGGAGATGCTGGCTACACCTTC
>TRBJ2-7|TRBD1|TRBV27|-|17
CASSLTVPGQGPYEQYF
TGTGCCAGCAGTTTAACCGTTCCGGGACAGGGCCCCTACGAGCAGTACTTC
>TRBJ2-3|-|TRBV4-1|-|16
CASSQDEQRGTDTQYF
TGCGCCAGCAGCCAAGATGAGCAACGTGGCACAGATACGCAGTATTTT
>TRBJ2-2|-|TRBV2|-|14
CASSWDTPTGELFF
TGTGCCAGCAGTTGGGACACCCCCACCGGGGAGCTGTTTTTT
>TRBJ1-5|-|TRBV6-6|-|13
CASRTGRNQPQHF
TGTGCCAGCAGGACGGGTCGCAATCAGCCCCAGCATTTT
>TRBJ2-1|-|TRBV20-1|-|10
CSAHGELLIF
TGCAGTGCACACGGGGAACTACTGATCTTC
>TRBJ2-2|TRBD1|TRBV5-1|-|15
CASSLRQGGTGELFF
TGCGCCAGCAGCTTAAGACAGGGGGGCACCGGGGAGCTGTTTTTT
>TRBJ2-7|-|TRBV11-2|-|14
CASGVGPESYEQYF
TGTGCCAGCGGCGTAGGACCGGAGTCCTACGAGCAGTACTTC
>TRBJ1-1|-|TRBV6-5|-|13
CASLGGKNTEAFF
TGTGCCAGCTTAGGAGGGAAGAACACTGAAGCTTTCTTT
>TRBJ2-4|TRBD1|TRBV5-4|-|14
CASSLAGRGTIQYF
TGTGCCAGCAGCTTGGCCGGCAGGGGGACCATTCAGTACTTC
>TRBJ1-6|-|TRBV5-1|-|14
CASAVPVENSPLHF
TGCGCCAGCGCCGTCCCGGTGGAGAATTCACCCCTCCACTTT
>TRBJ2-3|-|TRBV28|-|15
CASSPPQYPTDTQYF
TGTGCCAGCAGTCCGCCCCAGTACCCCACAGATACGCAGTATTTT
>TRBJ1-2|TRBD1|TRBV11-2|-|13
CASSPQDRAGYTF
TGTGCCAGCAGCCCTCAGGACAGGGCCGGCTACACCTTC
>TRBJ2-7|TRBD2|TRBV18|-|16
CASSPIRGGSYYEQYF
TGTGCCAGCTCACCAATCCGGGGGGGGTCCTACTACGAGCAGTACTTC
>TRBJ2-2|TRBD2|TRBV13|-|16
CASSLGREGFTGELFF
TGTGCCAGCAGCTTAGGGCGGGAGGGCTTCACCGGGGAGCTGTTTTTT
>TRBJ2-1|TRBD2|TRBV2|-|14
CASGGLAGYNEQFF
TGTGCCAGCGGGGGACTAGCGGGATACAATGAGCAGTTCTTC
>TRBJ1-2|TRBD1|TRBV19|-|13
CASRGDSLYGYTF
TGTGCCAGTAGAGGGGACAGCCTCTATGGCTACACCTTC
>TRBJ2-7|TRBD2|TRBV19|-|15
CASSPSGVPPYEQYF
TGTGCCAGTAGCCCAAGCGGGGTCCCGCCCTACGAGCAGTACTTC
>TRBJ1-2|TRBD1|TRBV30|-|16
CAWRISGQGSDYGYTF
TGTGCCTGGAGGATATCGGGACAGGGTTCGGACTATGGCTACACCTTC
>TRBJ2-7|-|TRBV5-6|-|13
CASSSGDSYEQYF
TGTGCCAGCAGCTCGGGGGACAGCTACGAGCAGTACTTC
>TRBJ1-2|-|TRBV27|-|16
CASSLKPTGFNYGYTF
TGTGCCAGCAGCCTCAAACCCACAGGGTTTAACTATGGCTACACCTTC
>TRBJ2-1|-|TRBV27|-|14
CASSSSRRSGRQFF
-
>TRBJ2-7|-|TRBV7-9|-|13
CASSHDYLYEQYF
TGTGCCAGCAGCCACGACTATCTCTACGAGCAGTACTTC
>TRBJ2-7|TRBD1|TRBV28|-|14
CASTPTGQPYEQYF
TGTGCCAGCACCCCTACGGGACAGCCCTACGAGCAGTACTTC
>TRBJ1-2|-|TRBV7-9|-|15
CASKGAGDRLYGYTF
TGTGCCAGCAAAGGGGCAGGCGATCGCCTTTATGGCTACACCTTC
>TRBJ1-1|-|TRBV30|-|14
CAWSVVSAESEAFF
TGTGCCTGGAGTGTAGTTAGTGCGGAGTCTGAAGCTTTCTTT
>TRBJ2-1|TRBD2|TRBV28|-|15
CASSVPGLASNEQFF
TGTGCCAGCAGTGTTCCGGGACTAGCGTCCAATGAGCAGTTCTTC
>TRBJ1-5|TRBD1|TRBV7-6|-|16
CASSPRGDRGNQPQHF
TGTGCCAGCAGCCCAAGGGGGGACAGGGGCAATCAGCCCCAGCATTTT
>TRBJ2-7|-|TRBV9|-|13
CASSVGEAYEQYF
TGTGCCAGCAGCGTAGGGGAGGCCTACGAGCAGTACTTC
>TRBJ1-6|-|TRBV11-2|-|15
CASSFPGHRNSPLHF
TGTGCCAGCAGCTTCCCGGGACATAGAAATTCACCCCTCCACTTT
>TRBJ1-1|TRBD1|TRBV5-4|-|16
CASSGGTGWGNTEAFF
TGTGCCAGCAGCGGGGGGACAGGCTGGGGGAACACTGAAGCTTTCTTT
>TRBJ2-1|-|TRBV6-5|-|11
CASSQGNEQFF
TGTGCCAGCAGTCAGGGCAATGAGCAGTTCTTC
>TRBJ1-1|-|TRBV10-1|-|15
CAPQQTWTQNTEAFF
TGCGCCCCCCAACAGACCTGGACACAGAACACTGAAGCTTTCTTT
>TRBJ2-3|TRBD1|TRBV11-2|-|15
CASSKGARNTDTQYF
TGTGCCAGCAGCAAGGGGGCCAGGAACACAGATACGCAGTATTTT
>TRBJ2-3|TRBD2|TRBV14|-|20
CASSQDRSGGAPLSTDTQYF
TGTGCCAGCAGCCAAGATCGTAGCGGGGGGGCCCCCCTAAGCACAGATACGCAGTATTTT
>TRBJ2-3|TRBD1|TRBV4-1|-|15
CASSQLDRAADTQYF
TGCGCCAGCAGCCAACTTGACAGGGCCGCAGATACGCAGTATTTT
>TRBJ2-1|-|TRBV10-3|-|15
CAIMERPSSYNEQFF
TGTGCCATCATGGAGCGACCTAGCTCCTACAATGAGCAGTTCTTC
>TRBJ2-1|-|TRBV5-5|once|14
CASSPQGRGNEQFF
TGTGCCAGCAGCCCGCAGGGTAGGGGTAATGAGCAGTTCTTC
>TRBJ1-1|-|TRBV6-5|-|12
CASSYGGTEAFF
TGTGCCAGCAGTTACGGGGGGACTGAAGCTTTCTTT